The clone carrying this TCR beta chain was counted a few times. The method was immunoSEQ multiplex PCR; TCRdb's version includes in-frame clones alone and lacks a portion of them. Among approximately 10,000 clones listed, 75% to 90% were seen once. Documented time point: 2015-2016 season, 7 days after influenza vaccination. This record belongs to a study of follicular helper T cells after annual influenza vaccination. The receptor was isolated from an adult who received the influenza vaccine. The sample consisted of CXCR5- memory CD4+ T cells sorted from blood, taken 7 days after influenza vaccination.

CDR3 nucleotides: TGTGCCAGCAGGCGGACAGCGAACACTGAAGCTTTCTTT. It specifies CASRRTANTEAFF. The chain combines TRBV6-5 with TRBJ1-1; D perhaps matches TRBD1 (6 bases). The V end was cut by 6 bases, the J end by 1 base, with 9 bases between. The CDR3 runs to 13 residues. Germline CDR1 is MNHEY and CDR2 is SVGAGI.